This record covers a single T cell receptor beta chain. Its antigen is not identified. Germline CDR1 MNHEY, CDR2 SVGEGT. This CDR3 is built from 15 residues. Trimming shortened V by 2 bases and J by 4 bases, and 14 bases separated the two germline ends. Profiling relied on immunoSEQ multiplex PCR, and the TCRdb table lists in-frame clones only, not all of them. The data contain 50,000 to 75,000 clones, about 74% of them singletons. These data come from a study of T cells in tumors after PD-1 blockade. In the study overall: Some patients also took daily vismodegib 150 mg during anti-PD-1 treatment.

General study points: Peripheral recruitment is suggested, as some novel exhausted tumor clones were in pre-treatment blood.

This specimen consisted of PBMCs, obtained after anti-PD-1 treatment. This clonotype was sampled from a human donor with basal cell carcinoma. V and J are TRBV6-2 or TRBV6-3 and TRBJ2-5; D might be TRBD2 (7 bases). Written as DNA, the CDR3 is TGTGCCAGCAGTTACCGTGGGGGGGCCGGAGAGACCCAGTACTTC. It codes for CASSYRGGAGETQYF.